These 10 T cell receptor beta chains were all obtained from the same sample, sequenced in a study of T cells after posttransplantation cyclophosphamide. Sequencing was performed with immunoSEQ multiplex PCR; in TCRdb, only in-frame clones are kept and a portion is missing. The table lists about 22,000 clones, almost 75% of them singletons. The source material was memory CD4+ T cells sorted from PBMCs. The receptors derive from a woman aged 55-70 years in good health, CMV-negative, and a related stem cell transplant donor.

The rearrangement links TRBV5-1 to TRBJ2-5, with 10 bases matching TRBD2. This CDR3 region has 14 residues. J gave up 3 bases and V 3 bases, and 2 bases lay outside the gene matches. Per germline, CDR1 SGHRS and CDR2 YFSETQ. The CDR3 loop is CASSYGTSEETQYF. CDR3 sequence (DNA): TGCGCCAGCAGCTACGGGACTAGCGAAGAGACCCAGTACTTC.

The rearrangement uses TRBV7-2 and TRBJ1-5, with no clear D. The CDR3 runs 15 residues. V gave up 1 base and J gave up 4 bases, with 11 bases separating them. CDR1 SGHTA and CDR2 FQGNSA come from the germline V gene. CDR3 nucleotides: TGTGCCAGCAGCTTAGGAGCGGCATATAATCAGCCCCAGCATTTT. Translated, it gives CASSLGAAYNQPQHF.

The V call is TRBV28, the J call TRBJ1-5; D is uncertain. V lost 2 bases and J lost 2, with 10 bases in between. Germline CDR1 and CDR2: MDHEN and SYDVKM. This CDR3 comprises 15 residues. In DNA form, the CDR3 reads TGTGCCAGCAGTTTACCCACCAAGCGCAATCAGCCCCAGCATTTT. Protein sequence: CASSLPTKRNQPQHF.

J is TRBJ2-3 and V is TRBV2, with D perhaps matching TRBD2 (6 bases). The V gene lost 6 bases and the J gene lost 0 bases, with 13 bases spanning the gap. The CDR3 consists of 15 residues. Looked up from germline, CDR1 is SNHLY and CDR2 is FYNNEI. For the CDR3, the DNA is TGTGCCAGCAGGCGGAGGGACCCTAGCACAGATACGCAGTATTTT. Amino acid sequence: CASRRRDPSTDTQYF. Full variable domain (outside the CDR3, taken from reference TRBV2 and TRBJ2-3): EPEVTQTPSHQVTQMGQEVILRCVPISNHLYFYWYRQILGQKVEFLVSFYNNEISEKSEIFDDQFSVERPDGSNFTLKIRSTKLEDSAMYFCASRRRDPSTDTQYFGPGTRLTVL.

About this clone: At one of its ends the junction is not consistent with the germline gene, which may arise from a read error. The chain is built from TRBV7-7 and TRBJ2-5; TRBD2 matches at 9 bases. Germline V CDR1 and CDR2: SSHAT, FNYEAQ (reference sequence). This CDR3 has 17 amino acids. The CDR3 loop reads CASSLRLAGSGQETQYF. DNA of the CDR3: TGTGCTAGCAGCTTAAGGCTAGCGGGGAGTGGGCAAGAGACCCAGTACTTC.

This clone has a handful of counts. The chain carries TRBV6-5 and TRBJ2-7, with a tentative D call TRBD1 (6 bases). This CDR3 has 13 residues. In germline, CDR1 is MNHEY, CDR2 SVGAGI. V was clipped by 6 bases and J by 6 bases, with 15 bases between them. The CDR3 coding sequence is TGTGCCAGCAGGAGGACAGACTCGCGCGAGCAGTACTTC. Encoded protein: CASRRTDSREQYF.

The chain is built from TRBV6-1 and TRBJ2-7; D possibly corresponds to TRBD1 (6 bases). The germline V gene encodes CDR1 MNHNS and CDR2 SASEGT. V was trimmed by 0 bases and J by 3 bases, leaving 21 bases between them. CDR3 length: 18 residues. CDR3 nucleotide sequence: TGTGCCAGCAGTGAAGCGCTTTCGGGCAGGGGTGGAGGCTACGAGCAGTACTTC. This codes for CASSEALSGRGGGYEQYF.

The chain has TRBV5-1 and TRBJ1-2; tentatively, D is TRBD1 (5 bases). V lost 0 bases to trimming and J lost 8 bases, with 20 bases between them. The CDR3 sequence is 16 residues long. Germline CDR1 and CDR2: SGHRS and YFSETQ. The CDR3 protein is CASSLGGSGSKGGYTF. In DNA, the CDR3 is TGCGCCAGCAGCTTGGGAGGATCTGGGTCAAAGGGGGGCTACACCTTC. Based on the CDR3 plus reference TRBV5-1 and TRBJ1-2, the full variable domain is KAGVTQTPRYLIKTRGQQVTLSCSPISGHRSVSWYQQTPGQGLQFLFEYFSETQRNKGNFPGRFSGRQFSNSRSEMNVSTLELGDSALYLCASSLGGSGSKGGYTFGSGTRLTVV.

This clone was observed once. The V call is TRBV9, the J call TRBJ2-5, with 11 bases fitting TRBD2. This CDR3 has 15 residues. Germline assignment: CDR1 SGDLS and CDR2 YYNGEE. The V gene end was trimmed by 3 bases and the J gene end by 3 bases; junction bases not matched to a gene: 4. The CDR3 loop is CASSGSGGAEETQYF. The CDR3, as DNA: TGTGCCAGCAGCGGTAGCGGGGGGGCCGAAGAGACCCAGTACTTC.

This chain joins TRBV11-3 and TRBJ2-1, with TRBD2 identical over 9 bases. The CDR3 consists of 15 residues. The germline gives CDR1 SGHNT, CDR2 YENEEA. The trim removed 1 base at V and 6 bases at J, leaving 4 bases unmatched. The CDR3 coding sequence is TGTGCCAGCAGCTTAGGCAGTAGCGGGGGCAATGAGCAGTTCTTC. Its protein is CASSLGSSGGNEQFF.